This TCR beta chain was sequenced for a study of TIL therapy for anti-PD-1-resistant metastatic lung cancer. On the study more broadly: Tumors had a median PD-L1 proportion score of 6%.

Time point denoted: pre-treatment sample, taken before nivolumab and TIL therapy. Tumor tissue came from excised metastases, mostly pleural nodules or supraclavicular lymph nodes. Tumor harvest preceded PD-1/PD-L1 blockade, followed by nivolumab treatment. For this clone: Its antigen is as yet unknown.

Study-wide findings and caveats: TIL cultures after expansion showed higher clonality and lower diversity than baseline tumor (median around 5.9% vs 31%).

This was the immunoSEQ v3 assay. Each library reached some 2 million read pairs, or roughly 4.5-6.5 million at deep level. TCRdb's copy holds only in-frame clones and misses some; the assay was immunoSEQ multiplex PCR. Of 45,000 to 60,000 clones listed, 55% to 75% were seen once; the top ten hold approximately 5.6%. The length of the CDR3 is 14 residues. Germline V CDR1 and CDR2: SGHAT, FQNNGV. V gave up 5 bases and J gave up 7 bases, with 18 bases separating them. The sequencing here drew on tumor tissue, taken at baseline. The chain links TRBV11-2 to TRBJ2-7, with D maybe TRBD1 (6 bases). This sequence was found in a person aged 25 to 85 with non-small cell lung cancer. CDR3 protein: CASSPGTRAGEQYF. CDR3 DNA sequence: TGTGCCAGCAGCCCCGGGACACGCGCCGGTGAGCAGTACTTC.